Listed below are T cell receptor beta chains from one sample, sequenced in a study of blood T cells in healthy people across ages. MiXCR, run by TCRdb on the 5' RACE reads, gives a single entry per CDR3 protein. The profile covers about 1,600,000 distinct CDR3 sequences, with around two fifths appearing a single time and roughly 7.7% taken by the ten largest. The sample was blood. The receptor source for this set is a young woman in good health. CDR3s include the opening cysteine and the closing phenylalanine or tryptophan. D genes are given only for firm matches. Some rows have no size entry. The others give once, few or many, or a class for an expanded clone.

v_call	clone_size	d_call	j_call	cdr3_aa	cdr3_nt
TRBV12-3/TRBV12-4	NA	NA	TRBJ2-7	CASSLNEGYEQYF	TGTGCCAGCAGTTTGAACGAGGGCTACGAGCAGTACTTC
TRBV3-1	NA	NA	TRBJ2-1	CASSPRGTGEQFF	TGTGCCAGCAGCCCAAGAGGGACCGGTGAGCAGTTCTTC
TRBV12-3/TRBV12-4	many	NA	TRBJ1-1	CASSYTEAFF	TGTGCCAGCAGTTACACTGAAGCTTTCTTT
TRBV27	few	NA	TRBJ2-4	CASTGDPLSPIQYF	TGTGCCAGCACAGGGGACCCCCTTTCTCCCATTCAGTACTTC
TRBV2	NA	TRBD2	TRBJ2-7	CASEGPWTRGSGFGYEQYF	TGTGCCAGCGAAGGGCCCTGGACGCGCGGGAGTGGTTTTGGGTACGAGCAGTACTTC
TRBV4-1	NA	NA	TRBJ1-1	CASSQSGGYTEAFF	TGCGCCAGCAGCCAATCCGGGGGCTACACTGAAGCTTTCTTT
TRBV21-1	NA	NA	TRBJ1-3	CASSKQPGQGGPNSGNTIYF	TGTGCCAGCAGCAAACAACCGGGACAGGGGGGCCCAAATTCTGGAAACACCATATATTTT
TRBV3-1	NA	TRBD1	TRBJ1-4	CASSHHPGQSREKLFF	TGTGCCAGCAGCCACCACCCGGGACAGTCAAGGGAAAAACTGTTTTTT
TRBV6-5	NA	NA	TRBJ2-7	CASSYAPVNYEQYF	TGTGCCAGCAGTTACGCGCCCGTTAACTACGAGCAGTACTTC
TRBV2	many	TRBD1	TRBJ2-4	CASSPKQGAQNIQYF	TGTGCCAGCAGTCCCAAACAGGGGGCGCAGAACATTCAGTACTTC
TRBV7-8	few	NA	TRBJ1-5	CASGGLVGSNQPQHF	TGTGCCAGCGGCGGTTTGGTGGGGAGCAATCAGCCCCAGCATTTT
TRBV6-1	NA	NA	TRBJ1-5	CASRSGTANQPQHF	TGTGCCAGCAGGTCCGGGACGGCCAATCAGCCCCAGCATTTT
TRBV14	many	TRBD1	TRBJ1-1	CASSLNRGTEAFF	TGTGCCAGCAGCCTGAACAGGGGCACTGAAGCTTTCTTT
TRBV18	NA	NA	TRBJ1-2	CASSRGQGKDYGYTF	TGTGCCAGCTCACGGGGGCAGGGAAAAGACTATGGCTACACCTTC
TRBV12-3/TRBV12-4	NA	TRBD2	TRBJ2-1	CASSLTPSGGNEQFF	TGTGCCAGCAGTTTAACGCCTAGCGGGGGGAATGAGCAGTTCTTC
TRBV3-1	NA	NA	TRBJ1-5	CASSPGVINQPQHF	TGTGCCAGCAGCCCCGGAGTCATCAATCAGCCCCAGCATTTT
TRBV2	NA	NA	TRBJ2-3	CASSEAVSGLGGTDTQYF	TGTGCCAGCAGTGAAGCAGTCAGCGGCCTAGGGGGCACAGATACGCAGTATTTT
TRBV28	many	NA	TRBJ2-3	CASTAGLGLNTQYF	TGTGCCAGCACTGCTGGACTGGGGCTGAATACGCAGTATTTT
TRBV7-2	few	TRBD1	TRBJ2-3	CASSLGTGANTDTQYF	TGTGCCAGCAGCTTAGGGACAGGAGCCAACACAGATACGCAGTATTTT
TRBV11-2	few	TRBD2	TRBJ2-3	CASRMGRGGPGTDTQYF	TGTGCCAGCAGAATGGGGCGGGGGGGCCCCGGCACAGATACGCAGTATTTT
TRBV12-3/TRBV12-4	few	NA	TRBJ1-1	CASSAGTQSGAFF	TGTGCCAGCAGCGCCGGGACCCAAAGTGGGGCTTTCTTT
TRBV27	few	NA	TRBJ2-7	CASSFGGYYEQYF	TGTGCCAGCAGTTTTGGAGGGTATTACGAGCAGTACTTC
TRBV20-1	NA	NA	TRBJ1-1	CSALLALGEAFF	TGCAGTGCCCTACTTGCCTTGGGGGAAGCTTTCTTT
TRBV5-1	NA	NA	TRBJ1-1	CASSLEGAGRTFF	TGCGCCAGCAGCTTGGAGGGTGCAGGGAGAACTTTCTTT
TRBV7-9	few	TRBD1	TRBJ2-7	CASSPDRGYYEQYF	TGTGCCAGCAGCCCCGACAGGGGTTACTACGAGCAGTACTTC
TRBV6-6	NA	NA	TRBJ2-7	CASSYARVMVYEQYF	TGTGCCAGCAGTTACGCCAGGGTGATGGTCTACGAGCAGTACTTC
TRBV9	NA	NA	TRBJ2-1	CASSPYSQPYNEQFF	TGTGCCAGCAGCCCTTACTCCCAACCTTACAATGAGCAGTTCTTC
TRBV20-1	many	NA	TRBJ2-5	CSARGLETQYF	TGCAGTGCTAGAGGATTGGAGACCCAGTACTTC
TRBV4-1	few	NA	TRBJ2-3	CASSQDPVASTDTQYF	TGCGCCAGCAGCCAAGATCCGGTAGCTAGCACAGATACGCAGTATTTT
TRBV7-2	NA	NA	TRBJ1-1	CASSLVGHSEAFF	TGTGCCAGCAGCTTAGTAGGACATTCGGAAGCTTTCTTT
TRBV12-5	few	NA	TRBJ2-7	CASGLSRSYEQYF	TGTGCTAGTGGTTTAAGTCGGAGTTACGAGCAGTACTTC
TRBV3-1	few	NA	TRBJ1-2	CASSQGPSGRVYGYTF	TGTGCCAGCAGCCAAGGACCCTCCGGGAGGGTCTATGGCTACACCTTC
TRBV20-1	NA	NA	TRBJ2-1	CSARETTGGYNEQFF	TGCAGTGCTAGAGAGACGACAGGAGGTTACAATGAGCAGTTCTTC
TRBV9	NA	NA	TRBJ2-1	CASSVKYSPSSYNEQFF	TGTGCCAGCAGCGTTAAATATAGTCCGAGCTCCTACAATGAGCAGTTCTTC
TRBV29-1	NA	NA	TRBJ2-5	CSVKSGGETQYF	TGCAGCGTTAAATCCGGGGGCGAGACCCAGTACTTC
TRBV7-9	NA	TRBD1	TRBJ2-7	CASTPGQDNEQYF	TGTGCCAGCACCCCGGGACAGGACAACGAGCAGTACTTC
TRBV20-1	few	NA	TRBJ1-2	CSARDEKLYGYTF	TGCAGTGCTAGGGACGAGAAGCTTTATGGCTACACCTTC
TRBV27	few	TRBD2	TRBJ2-3	CASSARLAGLWDTQYF	TGTGCCAGCAGTGCTAGACTAGCGGGCCTCTGGGATACGCAGTATTTT
TRBV5-1	NA	TRBD1	TRBJ1-1	CASSDDAGGSWRAFF	TGCGCCAGCAGCGACGACGCAGGGGGAAGTTGGCGAGCTTTCTTT
TRBV7-9	NA	NA	TRBJ2-1	CASSLDGQTYNEQFF	TGTGCCAGCAGCCTTGACGGGCAAACCTACAATGAGCAGTTCTTC